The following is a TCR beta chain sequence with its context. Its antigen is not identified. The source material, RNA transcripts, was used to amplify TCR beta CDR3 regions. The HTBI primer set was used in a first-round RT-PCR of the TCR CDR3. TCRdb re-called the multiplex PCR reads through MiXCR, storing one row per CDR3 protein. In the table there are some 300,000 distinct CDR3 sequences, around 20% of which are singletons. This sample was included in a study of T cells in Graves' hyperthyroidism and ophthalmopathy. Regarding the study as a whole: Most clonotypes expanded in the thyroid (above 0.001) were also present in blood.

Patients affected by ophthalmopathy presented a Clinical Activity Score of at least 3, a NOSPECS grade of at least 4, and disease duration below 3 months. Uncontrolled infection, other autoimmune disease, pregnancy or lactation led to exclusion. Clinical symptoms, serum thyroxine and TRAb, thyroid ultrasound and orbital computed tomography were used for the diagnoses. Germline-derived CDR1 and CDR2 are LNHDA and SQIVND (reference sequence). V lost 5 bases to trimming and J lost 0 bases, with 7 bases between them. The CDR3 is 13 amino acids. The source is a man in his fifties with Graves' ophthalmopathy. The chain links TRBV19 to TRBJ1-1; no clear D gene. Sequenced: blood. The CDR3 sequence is CASSETLNTEAFF. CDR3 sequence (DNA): TGTGCCAGTAGTGAGACGTTGAACACTGAAGCTTTCTTT.